Listed here is a single T cell receptor (beta chain). The record originates from a study of blood T cell repertoires in COVID-19. Turning to the study itself: Specimens from acute and convalescent COVID-19 originated in the United States, Italy and Spain. The cDNA or gDNA used as material had been derived from T cells, B-cell-depleted T cells, or PBMCs.

Assay: immunoSEQ multiplex PCR; the TCRdb copy retains only in-frame clones and omits some. The table shows about 130,000 clones, with roughly 89% occurring only once. V lost 5 bases to trimming and J lost 3 bases, with 4 bases between them. Germline loops: CDR1 LNHDA, CDR2 SQIVND (reference sequence). This CDR3 has 12 residues. The sequencing sample was made of peripheral blood. The TCR sequence derives from a man aged 55 to 69 with active or convalescent COVID-19. The chain employs TRBV19 and TRBJ2-2; D ambiguous. The CDR3: CASSLYTGELFF. CDR3 DNA: TGTGCCAGTAGTTTATACACCGGGGAGCTGTTTTTT. Drawing the rest from reference TRBV19 and TRBJ2-2, the complete variable domain is DGGITQSPKYLFRKEGQNVTLSCEQNLNHDAMYWYRQDPGQGLRLIYYSQIVNDFQKGDIAEGYSVSREKKESFPLTVTSAQKNPTAFYLCASSLYTGELFFGEGSRLTVL.